The present entry profiles one T cell receptor beta chain with its context. No antigen is known for it. This same CDR3 is encoded by further DNA sequences in the sample. The sample belongs to a study of shared clonotypes between healthy human individuals. Findings and limits, study-wide: Sampling was confined to blood; repertoires within tissues likely differ.

The data were produced by immunoSEQ multiplex PCR, yet TCRdb's version contains in-frame clones alone and is incomplete. This table has approximately 980,000 clones, approximately 80% appearing once. The healthy adult donors were HIV-negative and reported no recent acute infections or vaccinations. A CD45RA+ naive subset and a CD45RA-negative memory subset were split from CD4+ cells. The receptor was derived from a man between 18 and 35 years old in good health. The source material was memory CD4+ T cells sorted from blood. Subset described: CD45RA-negative fraction.

The CDR3, as DNA: TGTGCCAGCAGTGTAGCGAACACCGGGGAGCTGTTTTTT. Its protein product is CASSVANTGELFF. This rearrangement joins TRBV2 to TRBJ2-2; D gene ambiguous. Trimming shortened V by 4 bases and J by 0 bases, and 3 bases separated the two germline ends. The CDR3 has 13 amino acids. Germline V gene lookup returns CDR1 SNHLY and CDR2 FYNNEI.